Sequencing of this T cell receptor (beta chain) was carried out in a study of blood T cell repertoires in COVID-19. Study-level background: Samples came from the United States, Italy and Spain, spanning acute and convalescent COVID-19. T cells, B-cell-depleted T cells, or PBMCs supplied cDNA or gDNA.

Generated by immunoSEQ multiplex PCR, the TCRdb table keeps only in-frame clones and is missing some. The data contain around 130,000 clones, around 80% of them seen just once; the ten biggest clones take up 16%. V was pared by 4 bases and J by 4 bases, with 1 base of the junction left unmatched. In germline, CDR1 is MRHNA, CDR2 SNTAGT. This CDR3 has 13 amino acids. The chain couples TRBV6-4 to TRBJ1-3; 7 positions match TRBD1. The sequence derives from a man in his forties or fifties with acute or convalescent COVID-19. Specimen: peripheral blood. CDR3 sequence reads: CASSADRGNTIYF. The CDR3 region has the DNA TGTGCCAGCAGTGCGGACAGGGGAAACACCATATATTTT.